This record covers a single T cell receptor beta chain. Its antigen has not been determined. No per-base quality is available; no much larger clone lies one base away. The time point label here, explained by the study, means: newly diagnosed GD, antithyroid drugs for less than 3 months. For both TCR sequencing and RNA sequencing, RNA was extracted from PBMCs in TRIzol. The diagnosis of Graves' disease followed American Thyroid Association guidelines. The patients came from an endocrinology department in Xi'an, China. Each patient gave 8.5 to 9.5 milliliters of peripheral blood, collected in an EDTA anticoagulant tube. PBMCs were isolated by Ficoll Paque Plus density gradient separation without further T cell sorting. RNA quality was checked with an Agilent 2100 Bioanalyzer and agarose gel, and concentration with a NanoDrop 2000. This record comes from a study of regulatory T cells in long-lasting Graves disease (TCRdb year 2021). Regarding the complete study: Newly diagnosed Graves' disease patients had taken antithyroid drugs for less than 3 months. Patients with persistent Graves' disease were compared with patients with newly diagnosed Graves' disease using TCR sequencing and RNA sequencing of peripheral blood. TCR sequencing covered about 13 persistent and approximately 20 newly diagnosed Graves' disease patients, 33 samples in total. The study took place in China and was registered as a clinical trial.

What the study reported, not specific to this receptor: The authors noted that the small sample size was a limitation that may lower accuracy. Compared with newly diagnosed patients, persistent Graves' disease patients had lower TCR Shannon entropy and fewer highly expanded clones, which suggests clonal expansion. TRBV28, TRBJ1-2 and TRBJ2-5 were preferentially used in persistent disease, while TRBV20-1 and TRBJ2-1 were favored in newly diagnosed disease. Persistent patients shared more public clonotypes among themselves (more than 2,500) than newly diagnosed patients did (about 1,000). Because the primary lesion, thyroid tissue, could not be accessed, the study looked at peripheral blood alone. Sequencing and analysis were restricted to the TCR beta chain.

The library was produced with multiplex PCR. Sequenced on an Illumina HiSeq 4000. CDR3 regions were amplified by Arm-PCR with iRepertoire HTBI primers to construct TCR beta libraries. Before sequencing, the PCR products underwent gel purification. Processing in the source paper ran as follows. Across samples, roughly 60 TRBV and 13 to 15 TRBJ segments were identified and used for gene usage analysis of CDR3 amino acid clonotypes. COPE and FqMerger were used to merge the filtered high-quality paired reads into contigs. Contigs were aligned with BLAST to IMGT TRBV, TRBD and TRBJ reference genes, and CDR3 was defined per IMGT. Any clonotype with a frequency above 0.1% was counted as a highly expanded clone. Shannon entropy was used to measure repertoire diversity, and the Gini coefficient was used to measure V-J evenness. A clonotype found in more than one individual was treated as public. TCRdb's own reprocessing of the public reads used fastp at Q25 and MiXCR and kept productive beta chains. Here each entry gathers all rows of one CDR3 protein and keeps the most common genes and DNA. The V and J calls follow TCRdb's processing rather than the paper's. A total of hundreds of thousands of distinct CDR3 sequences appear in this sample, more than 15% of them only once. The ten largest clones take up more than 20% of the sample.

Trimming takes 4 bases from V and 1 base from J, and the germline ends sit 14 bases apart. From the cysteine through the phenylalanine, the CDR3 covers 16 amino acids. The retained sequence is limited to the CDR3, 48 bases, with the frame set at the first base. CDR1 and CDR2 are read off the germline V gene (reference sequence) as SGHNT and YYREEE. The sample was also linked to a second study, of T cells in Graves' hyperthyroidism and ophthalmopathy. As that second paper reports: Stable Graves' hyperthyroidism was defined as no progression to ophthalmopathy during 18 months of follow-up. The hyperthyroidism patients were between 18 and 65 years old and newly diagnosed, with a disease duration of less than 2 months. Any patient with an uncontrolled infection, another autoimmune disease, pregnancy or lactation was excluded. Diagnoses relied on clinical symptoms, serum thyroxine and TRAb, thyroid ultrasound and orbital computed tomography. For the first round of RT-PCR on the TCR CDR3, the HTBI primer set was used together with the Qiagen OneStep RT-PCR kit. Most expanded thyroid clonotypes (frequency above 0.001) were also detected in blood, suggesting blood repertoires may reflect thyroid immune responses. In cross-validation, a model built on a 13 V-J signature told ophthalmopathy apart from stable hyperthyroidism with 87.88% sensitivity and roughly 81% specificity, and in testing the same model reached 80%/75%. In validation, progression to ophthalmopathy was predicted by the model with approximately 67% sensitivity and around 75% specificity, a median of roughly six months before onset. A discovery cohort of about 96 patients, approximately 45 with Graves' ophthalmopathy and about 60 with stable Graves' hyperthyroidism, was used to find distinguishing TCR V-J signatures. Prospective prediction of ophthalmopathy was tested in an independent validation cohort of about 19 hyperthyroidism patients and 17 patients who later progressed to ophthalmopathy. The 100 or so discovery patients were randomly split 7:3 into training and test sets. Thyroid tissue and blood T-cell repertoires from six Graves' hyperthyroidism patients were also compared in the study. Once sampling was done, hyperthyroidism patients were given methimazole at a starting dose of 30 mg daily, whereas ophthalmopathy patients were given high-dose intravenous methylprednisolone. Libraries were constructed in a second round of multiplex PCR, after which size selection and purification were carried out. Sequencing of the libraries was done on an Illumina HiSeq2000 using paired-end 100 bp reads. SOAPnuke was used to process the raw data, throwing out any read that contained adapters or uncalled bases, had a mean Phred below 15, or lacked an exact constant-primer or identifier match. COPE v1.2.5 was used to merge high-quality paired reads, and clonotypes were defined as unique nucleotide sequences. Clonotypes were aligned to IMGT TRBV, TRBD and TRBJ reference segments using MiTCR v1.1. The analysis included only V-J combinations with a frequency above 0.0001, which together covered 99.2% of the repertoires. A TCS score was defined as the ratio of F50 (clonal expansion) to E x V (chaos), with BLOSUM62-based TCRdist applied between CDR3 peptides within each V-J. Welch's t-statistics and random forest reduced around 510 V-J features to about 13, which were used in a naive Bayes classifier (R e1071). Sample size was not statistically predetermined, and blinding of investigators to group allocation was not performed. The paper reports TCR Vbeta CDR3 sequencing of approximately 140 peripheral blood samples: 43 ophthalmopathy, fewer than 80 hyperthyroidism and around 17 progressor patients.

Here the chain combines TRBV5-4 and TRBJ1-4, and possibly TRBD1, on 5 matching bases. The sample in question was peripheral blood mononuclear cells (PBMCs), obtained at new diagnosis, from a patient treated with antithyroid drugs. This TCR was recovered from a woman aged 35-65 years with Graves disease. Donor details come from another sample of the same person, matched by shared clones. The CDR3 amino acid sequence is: CASSLGGGVTNEKLFF. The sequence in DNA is TGTGCCAGCAGCCTGGGGGGGGGAGTAACTAATGAAAAACTGTTTTTT.